One and the same sample provided the 25 T cell receptor beta chains below, sequenced in a study of post-analysis software for immune sequencing data. Overall study findings and caveats: Patients had higher frequencies than controls of a handful of TRBV segments, including TRBV5-6, TRBV5-1 and TRBV20-1.

Which antigens these TCRs recognize remains unknown. TCR beta cDNA libraries had unique molecular identifiers. TCRdb reanalysed the PCR reads using MiXCR and keeps one entry per CDR3 protein. The sample yields about 430,000 distinct CDR3 sequences, 39% seen once. The sequenced sample consisted of blood. Source of these receptors: a girl aged 2 to 9 with multiple sclerosis.

The rearrangement uses TRBV15 and TRBJ2-5; TRBD2 agrees at 12 bases. Losses at the gene ends were 3 bases for V and 5 bases for J; bases not matched to a gene: 7. The germline CDR1 and CDR2 sequences are LNHNV and YYDKDF (reference sequence). CDR3 length equals 16 residues. The CDR3 DNA sequence: TGTGCCACCAGCAGCTTGCTAGCGGGGGGGCTGGAGACCCAGTACTTC. This gives the protein CATSSLLAGGLETQYF. Supplemented by reference TRBV15 and TRBJ2-5, the full variable domain reads DAMVIQNPRYQVTQFGKPVTLSCSQTLNHNVMYWYQQKSSQAPKLLFHYYDKDFNNEADTPDNFQSRRPNTSFCFLDIRSPGLGDTAMYLCATSSLLAGGLETQYFGPGTRLLVL.

The V call is TRBV12-3 or TRBV12-4, the J call TRBJ2-5; weak D call: TRBD2 (5 bases). The length of the CDR3 is 14 residues. The germline V and J ends were trimmed by 5 bases and 2 bases, with 12 bases remaining between them. CDR3 protein: CASSRLDFQETQYF. In DNA, the CDR3 is TGTGCCAGCAGTCGCCTGGACTTTCAAGAGACCCAGTACTTC.

This sequence joins TRBV12-3 or TRBV12-4 and TRBJ1-1; D is possibly TRBD1 (5 bases). The V end was cut by 6 bases, the J end by 0 bases, with 14 bases between. There are 15 residues in the CDR3. The CDR3 DNA follows: TGTGCCAGCAGAGCCCAGGGACTCATGAACACTGAAGCTTTCTTT. It specifies CASRAQGLMNTEAFF.

This clonotype was counted between two and nine times. The chain uses TRBV24-1 and TRBJ2-3; D remains unclear. The germline CDR1 and CDR2 sequences are KGHDR and SFDVKD. The V and J ends lost 1 base and 6 bases respectively, with 10 bases between them. This CDR3 has 14 amino acids. The CDR3 protein is CATSDLANDDTQYF. In DNA, the CDR3 is TGTGCCACCAGTGATTTAGCCAACGACGATACGCAGTATTTT.

This clonotype was seen more than once but under ten times. The genes are TRBV28 and TRBJ1-2, with unresolved D. The V end lost 5 bases, the J end lost 4 bases, and 17 bases lay between the germline ends. This CDR3 has 15 residues. The germline gives CDR1 MDHEN, CDR2 SYDVKM. The CDR3 DNA is TGTGCCAGCAGTCCTCAACACCTCTTCAGCTATGGCTACACCTTC. Its protein product is CASSPQHLFSYGYTF.

This clonotype was detected only a few times. The rearrangement joins TRBV20-1 to TRBJ1-5, with 7 nucleotides matching TRBD1. CDR3 length equals 16 residues. After removal of 1 base from V and 0 bases from J, the junction contained 6 bases not matched to a gene. Germline CDR1 reads DFQATT; CDR2 reads SNEGSKA (reference sequence). Here the CDR3 reads CSARVVDRASNQPQHF. For the CDR3, the DNA is TGCAGTGCTAGAGTCGTCGACAGGGCTAGCAATCAGCCCCAGCATTTT.

The chain joins TRBV14 to TRBJ2-5; 7 nucleotides agree with TRBD1. Unmatched junction bases numbered 5, after V lost 5 bases and J lost 2 bases. The CDR3 is 14 amino acids. Germline values: CDR1 SGHDN, CDR2 FVKESK. The CDR3 coding sequence is TGTGCCAGCAGCTTCGGGACAGCACAAGAGACCCAGTACTTC. Translation: CASSFGTAQETQYF.

The V gene is TRBV10-2, the J gene TRBJ2-1; D not resolved. The CDR3 spans 13 residues. The germline V gene encodes CDR1 WSHSY and CDR2 SAAADI. The ends were cut back, 7 bases at V and 4 bases at J, with 11 bases in the middle. The CDR3 protein is CASTRKTYNEQFF. As DNA, the CDR3 is TGCGCCAGCACTAGAAAAACTTACAATGAGCAGTTCTTC.

This chain joins TRBV5-1 and TRBJ2-5, with D uncertain. The V and J ends lost 5 bases and 3 bases respectively, with 20 bases between them. The CDR3 covers 16 residues. Looked up from germline, CDR1 is SGHRS and CDR2 is YFSETQ. The CDR3 bases are TGCGCCAGCAGGAACCTGGGTACCGACCTCGAAGAGACCCAGTACTTC. As protein: CASRNLGTDLEETQYF.

The chain joins TRBV5-1 to TRBJ2-1, with 11 positions matching TRBD2. CDR1 SGHRS and CDR2 YFSETQ come from the germline V gene. The CDR3 is made up of 15 amino acids. With 3 bases clipped from V and 6 bases from J, the junction kept 5 bases outside the gene matches. CDR3 DNA sequence: TGCGCCAGCAGCTACCAGGGGACTAGCGGCAATGAGCAGTTCTTC. Encoded protein: CASSYQGTSGNEQFF.

This clonotype was seen only a few times. J is TRBJ2-7 and V is TRBV4-2, with 9 bases identical to TRBD1. The CDR3 loop spans 16 amino acids. J was trimmed by 0 bases and V by 3 bases; bases with no gene match: 6. Germline CDR1 is LGHNA and CDR2 is YNFKEQ. Written as DNA, the CDR3 is TGTGCCAGCAGCCAGCCCGGGACAGGGAGCTCCTACGAGCAGTACTTC. Amino acid sequence: CASSQPGTGSSYEQYF.

V is TRBV7-2 and J is TRBJ1-2; no reliable D call. The CDR3 extends over 14 amino acids. Trimming removed 5 bases at V and 3 bases at J, with 13 bases between. Germline CDR1 reads SGHTA; CDR2 reads FQGNSA. The CDR3 sequence is CASSLSMSDYGYTF. CDR3 sequence (DNA): TGTGCCAGCAGCCTTAGCATGAGCGACTATGGCTACACCTTC.

The chain couples TRBV14 to TRBJ2-6; D not resolved. V shed 4 bases and J shed 1 base, with 8 bases lying between them. Germline V CDR1 and CDR2: SGHDN, FVKESK. The CDR3 loop spans 15 amino acids. DNA of the CDR3: TGTGCCAGCAGCCGAACCCGGTCTGGGGCCAACGTCCTGACTTTC. Its translation is CASSRTRSGANVLTF.

The rearrangement links TRBV28 to TRBJ1-2; 8 positions agree with TRBD1. V shed 3 bases and J 6 bases; nucleotides not matched to a gene: 15. The CDR3 contains 17 residues. Per the germline V gene, CDR1 is MDHEN and CDR2 is SYDVKM. DNA for the CDR3: TGTGCCAGCAGTTTTACAAGGAAGGCCAGGGGGCCCCATGGCTACACCTTC. Residues: CASSFTRKARGPHGYTF.

V is TRBV28 and J is TRBJ1-5, with D perhaps TRBD1 (6 bases). V was pared by 6 bases and J by 7 bases, with 25 bases between. In germline, CDR1 is MDHEN, CDR2 SYDVKM. This CDR3 has 17 residues. The CDR3 DNA sequence: TGTGCCAGCAGCCCCCTATTCCTTCAGGGGACGGGGCAGCCCCAGCATTTT. Translated, it gives CASSPLFLQGTGQPQHF.

This clonotype is a singleton in its sample. The chain couples TRBV6-4 to TRBJ1-2; D gene unclear. V was clipped by 8 bases and J by 4 bases, with 8 bases between them. Germline V gives CDR1 MRHNA, CDR2 SNTAGT. This CDR3 is built from 11 residues. This chain's CDR3 is CASYGSYGYTF. CDR3 sequence (DNA): TGTGCCAGCTATGGCTCCTATGGCTACACCTTC.

The V gene is TRBV15, the J gene TRBJ2-7, with D perhaps matching TRBD1 or TRBD2 (6 bases each). V was shortened by 1 base and J by 7 bases, with 11 bases between the two germline ends. Germline V CDR1 and CDR2: LNHNV, YYDKDF (reference sequence). The CDR3 has 13 residues. Written as DNA, the CDR3 is TGTGCCACCAGCAGAGGGGGGGCTAGGGAGCAGTACTTC. Translated: CATSRGGAREQYF. The variable domain in full, completed from reference TRBV15 and TRBJ2-7, reads DAMVIQNPRYQVTQFGKPVTLSCSQTLNHNVMYWYQQKSSQAPKLLFHYYDKDFNNEADTPDNFQSRRPNTSFCFLDIRSPGLGDTAMYLCATSRGGAREQYFGPGTRLTVT.

The J gene is TRBJ1-2, the V gene TRBV7-2; D gene ambiguous. Trimming shortened V by 0 bases and J by 8 bases, and 16 bases separated the two germline ends. Germline CDR1 and CDR2: SGHTA and FQGNSA. The CDR3 contains 15 residues. The CDR3 loop reads CASSLAASLAEGYTF. CDR3 DNA: TGTGCCAGCAGCTTAGCGGCCAGCTTGGCGGAAGGCTACACCTTC.

The chain employs TRBV13 and TRBJ2-7; TRBD1 is a possible D gene (5 bases). Deletions cut 5 bases from V and 2 bases from J, with 22 bases between. The CDR3 totals 17 residues. Germline V gene lookup returns CDR1 PRHDT and CDR2 FYEKMQ (reference sequence). CDR3 region: CASSPRQRITHTYEQYF. The CDR3, as DNA: TGTGCCAGCAGCCCTCGACAGAGAATAACTCACACCTACGAGCAGTACTTC. Variable domain in full (rest from reference TRBV13 and TRBJ2-7): AAGVIQSPRHLIKEKRETATLKCYPIPRHDTVYWYQQGPGQDPQFLISFYEKMQSDKGSIPDRFSAQQFSDYHSELNMSSLELGDSALYFCASSPRQRITHTYEQYFGPGTRLTVT.

V usage is TRBV6-2 or TRBV6-3 and J usage is TRBJ2-5; D may be TRBD2 (6 bases). The germline CDR1 and CDR2 sequences are MNHEY and SVGEGT. The CDR3 consists of 17 residues. Trimming pared 4 bases from V and 4 bases from J, leaving 22 bases between. CDR3 DNA sequence: TGTGCCAGCAGTTCCCCCGGTTTCGCTAGCGAGGGAGAGACCCAGTACTTC. This sequence encodes CASSSPGFASEGETQYF.

The chain has TRBV4-3 and TRBJ1-1; TRBD1 matches at 12 bases. Trimming cost V 1 base and J 6 bases; bases outside gene matches: 9. Per germline, CDR1 LGHNA and CDR2 YSLEER. CDR3 size: 17 residues. CDR3 sequence: CASSQAGTGGPYAEAFF. Here the CDR3 DNA reads TGCGCCAGCAGCCAAGCCGGGACAGGGGGCCCCTACGCTGAAGCTTTCTTT.

This clonotype was detected a few times. The V gene is TRBV25-1, the J gene TRBJ1-2; D perhaps matches TRBD1 (5 bases). The CDR3 is made up of 12 amino acids. The V end was cut by 10 bases, the J end by 4 bases, with 13 bases between. Germline V gives CDR1 MGHDK, CDR2 SYGVNS. CDR3 loop: CATIGDPYGYTF. CDR3 DNA sequence: TGTGCCACCATAGGGGATCCCTATGGCTACACCTTC.

This clonotype was seen a few times. This rearrangement joins TRBV27 to TRBJ2-1; D remains unclear. Per germline, CDR1 MNHEY and CDR2 SMNVEV (reference sequence). The CDR3 totals 13 residues. Trimming pared 6 bases from V and 9 bases from J, leaving 15 bases between. The CDR3 DNA is TGTGCCAGCAGCCGGACGGCTTCCCTTGAGCAGTTCTTC. Encoded protein: CASSRTASLEQFF.

The V and J genes are TRBV20-1 and TRBJ2-5; D may be TRBD2 (6 bases). V lost 5 bases to trimming and J lost 5 bases, with 12 bases between them. There are 12 residues in the CDR3. Germline-derived CDR1 and CDR2 are DFQATT and SNEGSKA (reference sequence). The DNA for the CDR3 is TGCAGTGCTCCAGGTGCGGGGGAGACCCAGTACTTC. Translation: CSAPGAGETQYF.

The chain couples TRBV20-1 to TRBJ1-5, with no clear D. Trimming pared 0 bases from V and 3 bases from J, leaving 9 bases between. Per the germline V gene, CDR1 is DFQATT and CDR2 is SNEGSKA (reference sequence). The CDR3 extends over 14 amino acids. Here the CDR3 reads CSARDFSFNQPQHF. CDR3 nucleotide sequence: TGCAGTGCTAGAGATTTTAGCTTCAATCAGCCCCAGCATTTT.